This TCR beta chain originates from a study of Ad26.COV2.S vaccination and SARS-CoV-2 variants. V gave up 4 bases and J gave up 4 bases; unmatched junction bases: 7. CDR1 is SGDLS and CDR2 is YYNGEE in the germline V gene. The CDR3 runs to 14 residues. Treatment given: approximately 18 received Ad26.COV2.S at low or high dose, single or two shots; about 5 received placebo; per-sample allocation not given. Sample collection was performed on day 63 after the first vaccine or placebo injection. Assay: immunoSEQ multiplex PCR; the TCRdb copy retains only in-frame clones and omits some. This repertoire shows approximately 300,000 clones, about 86% found once; its top ten account for 1.9%.

The chain combines TRBV9 with TRBJ1-1; TRBD1 aligns across 7 bases. This sequence originates from a person aged 18-65 years who received the Ad26.COV2.S COVID-19 vaccine or a placebo. The sample consisted of peripheral blood, taken in a trial of Ad26.COV2.S vaccine versus placebo. The CDR3 DNA sequence: TGTGCCAGCAGCCGTCAGACAGGGACCACTGAAGCTTTCTTT. The encoded protein is CASSRQTGTTEAFF.